This T cell receptor beta chain came from a study of shared clonotypes between healthy human individuals. V was pared by 6 bases and J by 3 bases, with 15 bases between. Germline CDR1 and CDR2: MNHEY and SVGAGI. The CDR3 loop spans 14 amino acids. The repertoire was sequenced with immunoSEQ multiplex PCR; TCRdb's copy has only in-frame clones and lacks some. The sample carries a few hundred thousand clones, 97% recorded once. This sequence originates from a woman in her 30s in good health. The V and J genes are TRBV6-5 and TRBJ2-7; D perhaps matches TRBD2 (5 bases). The sequencing input was naive CD4+ T cells sorted from blood. Stated subset: CD45RA+ positively selected. The CDR3 nucleotides read TGTGCCAGCAGACCCGGACTGGGTGGCTACGAGCAGTACTTC. This encodes CASRPGLGGYEQYF.